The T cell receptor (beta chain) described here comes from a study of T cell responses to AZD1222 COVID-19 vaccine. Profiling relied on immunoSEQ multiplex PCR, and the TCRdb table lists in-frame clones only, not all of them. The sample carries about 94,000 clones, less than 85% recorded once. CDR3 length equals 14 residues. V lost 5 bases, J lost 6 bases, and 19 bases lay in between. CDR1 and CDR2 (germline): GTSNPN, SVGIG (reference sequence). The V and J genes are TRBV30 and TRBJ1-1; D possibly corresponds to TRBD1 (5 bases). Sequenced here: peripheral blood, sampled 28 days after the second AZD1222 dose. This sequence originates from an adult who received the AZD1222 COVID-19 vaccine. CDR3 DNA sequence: TGTGCCTGGTGGACACCCGCGGACTTCGCTGAAGCTTTCTTT. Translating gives CAWWTPADFAEAFF.